The 3 T cell receptor beta chains reported below all come from one sample, sequenced in a study of cytomegalovirus exposure and HLA in healthy donors. A multiplex PCR was run with 60 Vbeta primers and 13 Jbeta primers. Sequenced by immunoSEQ multiplex PCR; TCRdb stores in-frame clones only, minus some. Among some 150,000 clones listed, 82% were seen once. The sequenced material came from PBMCs. Receptors were obtained from a man aged 50 to 60 in good health and CMV-seropositive.

The V call is TRBV7-9, the J call TRBJ1-6; D gene ambiguous. The CDR3 has 12 amino acids. Germline V lookup: CDR1 SEHNR, CDR2 FQNEAQ (reference sequence). V dropped 1 base and J dropped 10 bases, with 5 bases sitting between them. The chain's CDR3 is CASSLDKSPLHF. CDR3 coding DNA: TGTGCCAGCAGCTTAGACAAGTCACCCCTCCACTTT.

The rearrangement joins TRBV10-3 to TRBJ1-1; TRBD1 is a possible D gene (5 bases). Germline V lookup: CDR1 ENHRY, CDR2 SYGVKD. V lost 3 bases to trimming and J lost 7 bases, with 12 bases between them. The CDR3 has 13 residues. CDR3 in DNA: TGTGCCATCAGTGATTTGGTCAGGGATGAAGCTTTCTTT. Translating it yields CAISDLVRDEAFF.

The rearrangement joins TRBV4-3 to TRBJ2-7; 16 nucleotides agree with TRBD2. The CDR3 loop spans 16 amino acids. From germline, CDR1 is LGHNA and CDR2 YSLEER. V lost 4 bases to trimming and J lost 5 bases; unmatched junction nucleotides: 5. The CDR3 loop reads CASSPGLAGGLHEQYF. The CDR3 DNA reads TGCGCCAGCAGCCCGGGACTAGCGGGAGGGCTCCACGAGCAGTACTTC.